This record concerns one T cell receptor beta chain sequence. Germline V lookup: CDR1 LNHDA, CDR2 SQIVND (reference sequence). The CDR3 spans 13 residues. Trimming removed 6 bases from V and 1 base from J, with 9 bases in between. This record comes from a study of shared clonotypes between healthy human individuals. In the sorted-subset replicate PCRs, approximately 200 ng DNA, around 30,000 T cell genomes, was used. The repertoire was sequenced with immunoSEQ multiplex PCR; TCRdb's copy has only in-frame clones and lacks some. This table has approximately 600,000 clones, approximately 95% appearing once. The naive CD8 fraction comprised CD45RO-negative cells positively selected for CCR7 and excluded terminally differentiated effector memory CD45RA+ cells.

This sequence originates from a woman aged 25 to 39 in good health. The V and J genes are TRBV19 and TRBJ1-1; D remains unclear. The sequenced sample consisted of naive CD8+ T cells sorted from blood. The CDR3 coding sequence is TGTGCCAGTAGCATGCCTGAGAACACTGAAGCTTTCTTT. It codes for CASSMPENTEAFF.